The 18 T cell receptor beta chains in this list originate from one sample, sequenced in a study of graft-versus-host responses after intestinal transplantation. The assay was immunoSEQ multiplex PCR, and TCRdb's table has in-frame clones only and misses some. The table lists around 90,000 clones, around 93% of them singletons. Their antigens remain unidentified. The source was unstimulated CD8+ T cells sorted from spleen or lymph node cells, collected before transplant. All receptors come from a human donor who was the organ donor for an intestinal transplant.

The table lists this clone with a count of one. V gene TRBV5-5 combines with J gene TRBJ2-7, with TRBD2 matching 10 bases. The CDR3 length is 16 residues. CDR1 SGHKS and CDR2 YYEKEE come from the germline V gene (reference sequence). With V trimmed by 4 bases and J by 2 bases, 9 bases remained unmatched. The CDR3 DNA sequence: TGTGCCAGCAGCCCACTACGGACTAGCGGACCCTACGAGCAGTACTTC. As protein: CASSPLRTSGPYEQYF.

The chain links TRBV10-3 to TRBJ2-1, with D perhaps TRBD2 (5 bases). Trimming shortened V by 0 bases and J by 3 bases, and 6 bases separated the two germline ends. The CDR3 loop spans 14 amino acids. CDR1 ENHRY and CDR2 SYGVKD come from the germline V gene. CDR3 in amino acids: CAISESRDYNEQFF. For the CDR3, the DNA is TGTGCCATCAGTGAGTCGAGGGACTACAATGAGCAGTTCTTC.

In its sample, this clone was seen a few times. The rearrangement links TRBV28 to TRBJ2-1; D is unclear. Trimming cost V 1 base and J 0 bases, with 4 bases left between them. The germline V gene encodes CDR1 MDHEN and CDR2 SYDVKM. The CDR3 has 14 amino acids. The CDR3 is CASSLYSSYNEQFF. The CDR3 DNA is TGTGCCAGCAGTTTATATAGCTCCTACAATGAGCAGTTCTTC.

The rearrangement joins TRBV11-2 to TRBJ2-7; 10 positions agree with TRBD1. This CDR3 has 16 residues. From germline, CDR1 is SGHAT and CDR2 FQNNGV. The trim removed 4 bases at V and 6 bases at J, leaving 12 bases unmatched. The CDR3 DNA sequence: TGTGCCAGCAGCTCAACCCCGGGACAGGGGTCGGGCGAGCAGTACTTC. This codes for CASSSTPGQGSGEQYF.

The genes are TRBV6-5 and TRBJ1-4, with D tentatively TRBD1 (5 bases). The CDR3 length is 14 residues. Deletions cut 3 bases from V and 8 bases from J, with 13 bases between. The germline V gene has CDR1 MNHEY and CDR2 SVGAGI. DNA for the CDR3: TGTGCCAGCAGTTATTTGGCAGGGAACGAAAAACTGTTTTTT. Amino acid sequence: CASSYLAGNEKLFF.

V is TRBV7-9 and J is TRBJ1-2; D gene ambiguous. The germline CDR1 and CDR2 sequences are SEHNR and FQNEAQ (reference sequence). The CDR3 contains 12 residues. The ends were cut back, 6 bases at V and 3 bases at J, with 8 bases in the middle. CDR3 sequence reads: CASRDGDYGYTF. The CDR3 bases are TGTGCCAGCAGGGACGGGGACTATGGCTACACCTTC. The whole variable domain, filled in from reference TRBV7-9 and TRBJ1-2, reads DTGVSQNPRHKITKRGQNVTFRCDPISEHNRLYWYRQTLGQGPEFLTYFQNEAQLEKSRLLSDRFSAERPKGSFSTLEIQRTEQGDSAMYLCASRDGDYGYTFGSGTRLTVV.

In this sample, this clone turned up once. The junction differs from germline at one of its ends, possibly a read error. The J gene is TRBJ2-2, the V gene TRBV7-7, with TRBD1 matching over 9 bases. Germline-derived CDR1 and CDR2 are SSHAT and FNYEAQ (reference sequence). This CDR3 has 15 amino acids. The CDR3: CASSLGTGSAGELFF. The CDR3 DNA reads as TGTGCTAGCAGCTTAGGGACAGGGTCGGCCGGGGAGCTGTTTTTT.

The CDR3 DNA follows: TGTGCCAGCAGCCAAGAGGAGGGATCCTCCTACGAGCAGTACTTC. Protein sequence: CASSQEEGSSYEQYF. The rearrangement uses TRBV28 and TRBJ2-7, with a weak D call TRBD2 (6 bases). Germline V gene lookup returns CDR1 MDHEN and CDR2 SYDVKM. Trimming pared 6 bases from V and 0 bases from J, leaving 15 bases between. CDR3 length: 15 amino acids.

The rearrangement links TRBV6-5 to TRBJ2-6, with D hard to call. The germline gives CDR1 MNHEY, CDR2 SVGAGI. Trimming stripped 0 bases from V and 0 bases from J, with 3 bases between. This CDR3 has 15 residues. The CDR3 here is CASSYSSSGANVLTF. The DNA for the CDR3 is TGTGCCAGCAGTTACTCGAGCTCTGGGGCCAACGTCCTGACTTTC.

The V and J genes are TRBV4-2 and TRBJ2-1; D ambiguous. The CDR3 has 15 residues. Germline V gene data show CDR1 as LGHNA and CDR2 as YNFKEQ. V lost 0 bases and J 10 bases, leaving 16 bases between the germline ends. This CDR3 is CASSQETVSISEQFF. For the CDR3, the DNA is TGTGCCAGCAGCCAAGAAACGGTTTCGATATCAGAGCAGTTCTTC.

The chain carries TRBV12-5 and TRBJ2-1; D unresolved. The CDR3 sequence is 12 residues long. Germline CDR1 reads LGHNT; CDR2 reads FRNRAP. V was cut by 2 bases and J by 7 bases, with 6 bases left in between. The CDR3 is CASGLTGNEQFF. CDR3 sequence (DNA): TGTGCTAGTGGTTTGACCGGGAATGAGCAGTTCTTC. Based on the CDR3 plus reference TRBV12-5 and TRBJ2-1, the full variable domain is DARVTQTPRHKVTEMGQEVTMRCQPILGHNTVFWYRQTMMQGLELLAYFRNRAPLDDSGMPKDRFSAEMPDATLATLKIQPSEPRDSAVYFCASGLTGNEQFFGPGTRLTVL.

This chain uses TRBV5-1 with TRBJ1-2; 9 nucleotides line up with TRBD1. Germline CDR1 and CDR2: SGHRS and YFSETQ. The CDR3 extends over 12 amino acids. Trimming at V came to 5 bases and at J to 6 bases, leaving 2 bases not matched to a gene. As DNA, the CDR3 is TGCGCCAGCAGGGACAGGGGCGATGGCTACACCTTC. This sequence encodes CASRDRGDGYTF.

CDR3: CASSRTGLSRANTEAFF. The CDR3 DNA is TGCGCCAGCAGCCGGACAGGGTTAAGTCGGGCGAACACTGAAGCTTTCTTT. V is TRBV5-1 and J is TRBJ1-1, with TRBD1 matching 8 bases. Looked up from germline, CDR1 is SGHRS and CDR2 is YFSETQ. This CDR3 has 17 residues. V trimming: 4 bases; J trimming: 1 base; junction bases outside the gene matches: 12.

The chain joins TRBV7-3 to TRBJ2-3, with D uncertain. Trimming stripped 5 bases from V and 5 bases from J, with 17 bases between. Germline loops: CDR1 SGHTA, CDR2 FQGTGA. This CDR3 is built from 15 residues. In DNA, the CDR3 is TGTGCCAGCAGCCCCTCCGGGTTCAATGTAGATACGCAGTATTTT. It codes for CASSPSGFNVDTQYF.

This chain links TRBV5-1 with TRBJ2-3; 7 bases are a match to TRBD2. The length of the CDR3 is 20 residues. Losses at the gene ends were 0 bases for V and 1 base for J; bases not matched to a gene: 17. Germline assignment: CDR1 SGHRS and CDR2 YFSETQ. The CDR3 region has the DNA TGCGCCAGCAGCTTGGGAGTCCGAACGGGGGGACCAGTAGGCACAGATACGCAGTATTTT. Translating gives CASSLGVRTGGPVGTDTQYF.

The chain recombines TRBV9 with TRBJ2-7; TRBD2 matches at 8 bases. Germline-derived CDR1 and CDR2 are SGDLS and YYNGEE. CDR3 length: 16 residues. J gave up 5 bases and V 0 bases, and 10 bases lay outside the gene matches. The CDR3 region is CASSVAAGGFVHEQYF. The CDR3 DNA reads TGTGCCAGCAGCGTAGCGGCGGGAGGATTCGTCCACGAGCAGTACTTC.

The V call is TRBV9, the J call TRBJ1-1; D is ambiguous. V lost 3 bases to trimming and J lost 3 bases, with 18 bases between them. The CDR3 is 16 residues long. Germline assignment: CDR1 SGDLS and CDR2 YYNGEE. CDR3 in amino acids: CASSGLPVRFDTEAFF. CDR3 coding DNA: TGTGCCAGCAGCGGGTTGCCTGTTAGATTCGACACTGAAGCTTTCTTT.

The CDR3 here is CASSLSDSGGPGELFF. The DNA of the CDR3 is TGTGCCAGCAGCTTAAGCGATTCGGGGGGCCCTGGGGAGCTGTTTTTT. The V call is TRBV5-4, the J call TRBJ2-2, with D possibly being TRBD2 (7 bases). Germline V gives CDR1 SGHNT, CDR2 YYREEE (reference sequence). CDR3 length: 16 amino acids. V lost 2 bases and J lost 8, with 19 bases in between.